Listed here are 20 T cell receptor beta chains from one sample, sequenced in a study of shared clonotypes between healthy human individuals. TCRdb's table, derived via immunoSEQ multiplex PCR, lists solely in-frame clones and lacks some. This table has roughly 1,100,000 clones, 60% to 80% appearing once. The sample was memory CD4+ T cells sorted from blood. Indicated subset: CD45RA-negative fraction. These receptors all stem from a man younger than 35 in good health.

The V and J genes are TRBV11-2 and TRBJ2-1; D is perhaps TRBD1 (6 bases). This CDR3 has 14 residues. V lost 0 bases and J lost 5, with 8 bases in between. CDR1 and CDR2 (germline): SGHAT, FQNNGV. CDR3 DNA sequence: TGTGCCAGCAGCTTAGAGTACAGGGACAATGAGCAGTTCTTC. Encoded protein: CASSLEYRDNEQFF.

This chain connects TRBV6-5 to TRBJ1-5; no clear D. CDR3 length equals 12 residues. Germline V gives CDR1 MNHEY, CDR2 SVGAGI. Trimming took 6 bases from V and 3 from J, leaving 6 bases between them. The CDR3 sequence: CASSEPNQPQHF. For the CDR3, the DNA is TGTGCCAGCAGCGAACCCAATCAGCCCCAGCATTTT.

The chain carries TRBV29-1 and TRBJ2-1; 7 bases map to TRBD2. V trimming: 4 bases; J trimming: 9 bases; junction bases outside the gene matches: 9. Germline V gene data show CDR1 as SQVTM and CDR2 as ANQGSEA. The CDR3 totals 13 residues. Here the CDR3 DNA reads TGCAGCGTTGGTGGGGGGTCGGGAGGTGAGCAGTTCTTC. Translation: CSVGGGSGGEQFF.

This chain joins TRBV4-1 and TRBJ2-5; 9 nucleotides align to TRBD2. The CDR3 runs to 15 residues. V lost 4 bases, J lost 5 bases, and 8 bases stayed unmatched. Germline V gene data show CDR1 as MGHRA and CDR2 as YSYEKL. Here the CDR3 DNA reads TGCGCCAGCAGCCGCGGGGGGGGTACGAGGGAGACCCAGTACTTC. Translation gives CASSRGGGTRETQYF.

This sequence joins TRBV5-1 and TRBJ2-7; D ambiguous. The CDR3 runs to 13 residues. Trimming stripped 2 bases from V and 5 bases from J, with 11 bases between. Germline V lookup: CDR1 SGHRS, CDR2 YFSETQ. The CDR3 DNA reads as TGCGCCAGCAGCTTTCAGGTGGGCGACGAGCAGTACTTC. This encodes CASSFQVGDEQYF.

The chain couples TRBV5-4 to TRBJ2-7; TRBD2 aligns across 10 bases. The CDR3 loop spans 14 amino acids. V lost 3 bases and J lost 6; bases outside the gene matches: 6. Germline values: CDR1 SGHNT, CDR2 YYREEE (reference sequence). The CDR3 loop reads CASSSGQREGEQYF. CDR3 coding DNA: TGTGCCAGCAGCTCAGGACAGCGGGAGGGCGAGCAGTACTTC.

This clone was observed a few times. V usage is TRBV10-1 and J usage is TRBJ1-2; maybe TRBD1 (6 bases). CDR1 and CDR2 from the germline V gene are WNHNN and SYGVQD (reference sequence). This CDR3 region has 14 residues. V dropped 6 bases and J dropped 4 bases, with 15 bases sitting between them. Written as DNA, the CDR3 is TGCGCCAGCAGCCCTACAGGGTCTCTCTATGGCTACACCTTC. Protein sequence: CASSPTGSLYGYTF.

The chain combines TRBV27 with TRBJ1-2; D unresolved. The CDR3 has 15 amino acids. V was cut by 3 bases and J by 0 bases, with 11 bases left in between. Germline V gene data show CDR1 as MNHEY and CDR2 as SMNVEV (reference sequence). CDR3 bases: TGTGCCAGCAGTTTGGAGGGCGCAGCTAACTATGGCTACACCTTC. Translation: CASSLEGAANYGYTF.

This clone appeared once. A clone one base away is much larger, so this may be a read error. Other nucleotide sequences from this sample produce the same CDR3. The rearrangement uses TRBV19 and TRBJ1-5; D ambiguous. The V and J ends lost 6 bases and 0 bases respectively, with 3 bases between them. The V gene's germline CDR1 is LNHDA and CDR2 SQIVND (reference sequence). The CDR3 runs to 12 residues. The DNA of the CDR3 is TGTGCCAGTAGAAGTAGCAATCAGCCCCAGCATTTT. Its translation: CASRSSNQPQHF.

The DNA of the CDR3 is TGTGCCAGCAGGAGACCGGGACAGGGTGAGGGGGACCAGTACTTC. Translating it yields CASRRPGQGEGDQYF. The chain joins TRBV6-1 to TRBJ2-5, with 9 bases that match TRBD1. Looked up from germline, CDR1 is MNHNS and CDR2 is SASEGT. CDR3 length: 15 amino acids. Trimming cost V 6 bases and J 10 bases; bases outside gene matches: 15.

The CDR3 spells CASSPGQGATGTGELFF. CDR3 nucleotide sequence: TGCGCCAGCAGCCCTGGACAGGGGGCGACGGGCACCGGGGAGCTGTTTTTT. The V gene is TRBV4-1, the J gene TRBJ2-2, with TRBD1 matching over 11 bases. V lost 4 bases and J lost 4; bases outside the gene matches: 8. The CDR3 contains 17 residues. CDR1 and CDR2 from the germline V gene are MGHRA and YSYEKL.

This clone was counted between two and nine times. The chain's CDR3 is CASSPRAGGDEQYF. CDR3 nucleotides: TGTGCCAGCTCCCCGCGGGCAGGGGGGGACGAGCAGTACTTC. The rearrangement joins TRBV18 to TRBJ2-5; D might be TRBD1 or TRBD2, each matching 7 bases. The end of the DNA is better explained by TRBJ2-7, so the J call may be wrong. Germline CDR1 and CDR2: KGHSH and LQKENI. The CDR3 has 14 residues.

This chain links TRBV4-1 with TRBJ1-4; possibly TRBD1 for D (6 bases). Trimming removed 6 bases from V and 0 bases from J, with 11 bases in between. This CDR3 is 15 amino acids long. The germline gives CDR1 MGHRA, CDR2 YSYEKL. CDR3 nucleotides: TGCGCCAGCAGGCGTACAGGGTCAACTAATGAAAAACTGTTTTTT. Its translation is CASRRTGSTNEKLFF.

The chain carries TRBV30 and TRBJ2-1; TRBD2 might be the D (6 bases). The germline V gene has CDR1 GTSNPN and CDR2 SVGIG (reference sequence). CDR3 size: 15 residues. V was clipped by 5 bases and J by 9 bases, with 23 bases between them. CDR3: CAWEILGGLLGEQFF. In nucleotides, the CDR3 is TGTGCCTGGGAAATACTTGGAGGGCTCTTGGGTGAGCAGTTCTTC.

About this clone: This specimen includes other DNA sequences encoding the same CDR3. The V and J genes are TRBV2 and TRBJ2-1; the D gene is possibly TRBD2 (5 bases). V lost 2 bases and J lost 7, with 12 bases in between. From germline, CDR1 is SNHLY and CDR2 FYNNEI. The CDR3 is 14 amino acids. Written as DNA, the CDR3 is TGTGCCAGCAGTGAATCAGGACTTGGAAATGAGCAGTTCTTC. It specifies CASSESGLGNEQFF.

This clone was seen a handful of times. The CDR3 DNA reads as TGTGCCACCAGCAGAGATACGGCGGGCTCCTACGAGCAGTACTTC. The encoded protein is CATSRDTAGSYEQYF. This sequence joins TRBV15 and TRBJ2-7; D might be TRBD2 (5 bases). This CDR3 has 15 amino acids. V was trimmed by 0 bases and J by 0 bases, leaving 9 bases between them. Germline CDR1 and CDR2: LNHNV and YYDKDF (reference sequence).

The chain joins TRBV6-1 to TRBJ2-2, with 7 bases aligning to TRBD1. V trimming: 8 bases; J trimming: 6 bases; junction bases outside the gene matches: 6. Germline CDR1 reads MNHNS; CDR2 reads SASEGT. CDR3 length: 13 residues. The CDR3 region is CASRDRAAGELFF. The CDR3 DNA sequence: TGTGCCAGCCGCGACAGGGCGGCCGGGGAGCTGTTTTTT.

The chain combines TRBV7-2 with TRBJ2-2, with 12 bases lining up with TRBD2. The germline V gene has CDR1 SGHTA and CDR2 FQGNSA. CDR3 length equals 15 residues. Trimming cost V 5 bases and J 6 bases; bases outside gene matches: 4. CDR3 sequence: CASSVGLAGPGELFF. The CDR3 DNA sequence: TGTGCCAGCAGCGTGGGACTAGCGGGCCCCGGGGAGCTGTTTTTT.

The table lists this clone with a count of one. V gene TRBV5-8 combines with J gene TRBJ1-5, with D tentatively TRBD1 (6 bases). There are 18 residues in the CDR3. The germline gives CDR1 SGHTS, CDR2 YDEGEE. The V gene lost 1 base and the J gene lost 0 bases, with 17 bases spanning the gap. The CDR3 here is CASSLTYYTGYSNQPQHF. The DNA of the CDR3 is TGTGCCAGCAGCTTGACCTATTACACAGGGTATAGCAATCAGCCCCAGCATTTT.

The sample holds many counts of this clone. V usage is TRBV7-2 and J usage is TRBJ2-2, with D tentatively TRBD1 (5 bases). V was pared by 5 bases and J by 4 bases, with 14 bases between. The germline gives CDR1 SGHTA, CDR2 FQGNSA. The CDR3 is 15 amino acids. CDR3 DNA sequence: TGTGCCAGCAGCCCAACCCAGGGAACCACCGGGGAGCTGTTTTTT. This gives the protein CASSPTQGTTGELFF.